Presented here are 20 T cell receptor beta chains from one specimen sequenced in a study of shared clonotypes between healthy human individuals. The table came from immunoSEQ multiplex PCR; TCRdb's copy has only in-frame clones and leaves some out. In the table there are approximately 2.5 million clones, around 94% of which are singletons. Material for sequencing was naive CD4+ T cells sorted from blood. Subset: CD45RA+ positively selected. The receptors stem from a man aged 18 to 29 in good health.

The V and J genes are TRBV7-2 and TRBJ2-7; 8 nucleotides match TRBD2. CDR3 size: 15 residues. V trimming: 7 bases; J trimming: 1 base; junction bases outside the gene matches: 9. Germline V CDR1 and CDR2: SGHTA, FQGNSA. The CDR3 DNA is TGTGCCAGCACCCAACGGGGACTAGGGTCCTACGAGCAGTACTTC. Its protein is CASTQRGLGSYEQYF.

The rearrangement links TRBV28 to TRBJ1-5, with D hard to call. Trimming shortened V by 7 bases and J by 0 bases, and 13 bases separated the two germline ends. CDR1 is MDHEN and CDR2 is SYDVKM in the germline V gene. The CDR3 consists of 15 residues. In DNA, the CDR3 is TGTGCCAGCAATCCAGAAATCTTTAGCAATCAGCCCCAGCATTTT. This encodes CASNPEIFSNQPQHF. The whole variable domain, filled in from reference TRBV28 and TRBJ1-5, reads DVKVTQSSRYLVKRTGEKVFLECVQDMDHENMFWYRQDPGLGLRLIYFSYDVKMKEKGDIPEGYSVSREKKERFSLILESASTNQTSMYLCASNPEIFSNQPQHFGDGTRLSIL.

This clone occurred once. The chain carries TRBV6-5 and TRBJ2-1; D might be TRBD2 (6 bases). Per the germline V gene, CDR1 is MNHEY and CDR2 is SVGAGI. V dropped 6 bases and J dropped 9 bases, with 15 bases sitting between them. The CDR3 consists of 13 residues. This CDR3 reads CASSLGDSLEQFF. The CDR3 DNA sequence: TGTGCCAGCAGCCTGGGGGACTCACTTGAGCAGTTCTTC.

This sequence joins TRBV18 and TRBJ2-7; perhaps TRBD1 as D (5 bases). V shed 3 bases and J shed 2 bases, with 11 bases lying between them. This CDR3 has 14 residues. Germline V gene data show CDR1 as KGHSH and CDR2 as LQKENI. CDR3 sequence reads: CASSPQGLTYEQYF. In DNA form, the CDR3 reads TGTGCCAGCTCACCGCAGGGATTGACCTACGAGCAGTACTTC. Full variable domain (rest looked up from reference TRBV18 and TRBJ2-7): NAGVMQNPRHLVRRRGQEARLRCSPMKGHSHVYWYRQLPEEGLKFMVYLQKENIIDESGMPKERFSAEFPKEGPSILRIQQVVRGDSAAYFCASSPQGLTYEQYFGPGTRLTVT.

A single count supports this clone. The chain employs TRBV10-2 and TRBJ1-2; no firm D call. Trimming cost V 0 bases and J 4 bases, with 9 bases left between them. The V gene's germline CDR1 is WSHSY and CDR2 SAAADI. The CDR3 has 14 residues. The chain's CDR3 is CASSESRTLYGYTF. CDR3 nucleotides: TGCGCCAGCAGTGAGTCAAGGACCCTCTATGGCTACACCTTC.

The chain recombines TRBV5-1 with TRBJ1-3; 7 nucleotides agree with TRBD1. The CDR3 runs 15 residues. The V gene end was trimmed by 4 bases and the J gene end by 2 bases; junction bases not matched to a gene: 6. Germline V gene sequence: CDR1 SGHRS, CDR2 YFSETQ. The CDR3 DNA reads TGCGCCAGCAGCGCCAGGGGGGCTCCTGGAAACACCATATATTTT. Translating gives CASSARGAPGNTIYF.

This clone occurred a few times. The chain combines TRBV29-1 with TRBJ1-5, with TRBD1 identical over 8 bases. The CDR3 extends over 15 amino acids. After removal of 5 bases from V and 3 bases from J, the junction contained 9 bases not matched to a gene. The germline V gene has CDR1 SQVTM and CDR2 ANQGSEA. The CDR3 coding sequence is TGCAGCGTTCGTGACAGGGGTGATAACAATCAGCCCCAGCATTTT. Its protein product is CSVRDRGDNNQPQHF.

The chain joins TRBV5-4 to TRBJ1-2; D is undetermined. Looked up from germline, CDR1 is SGHNT and CDR2 is YYREEE (reference sequence). Trimming removed 1 base at V and 3 bases at J, with 7 bases between. There are 13 residues in the CDR3. This CDR3 reads CASSLNGYYGYTF. The CDR3 coding sequence is TGTGCCAGCAGCTTGAACGGGTACTATGGCTACACCTTC.

The rearrangement uses TRBV7-6 and TRBJ1-1; tentative D call: TRBD1 (6 bases). V was shortened by 2 bases and J by 1 base, with 11 bases between the two germline ends. CDR3 length: 15 amino acids. The germline CDR1 and CDR2 sequences are SGHVS and FNYEAQ. The CDR3 is CASSLLIQGNTEAFF. CDR3 bases: TGTGCCAGCAGCTTACTTATACAGGGGAACACTGAAGCTTTCTTT.

The rearrangement uses TRBV2 and TRBJ2-7; 7 bases are shared with TRBD1. Germline CDR1 and CDR2: SNHLY and FYNNEI. CDR3 length: 13 residues. V lost 6 bases to trimming and J lost 3 bases; unmatched junction nucleotides: 5. CDR3 in DNA: TGTGCCAGCAGAACTGACAGGGACTACGAGCAGTACTTC. Translation: CASRTDRDYEQYF. The whole variable domain, remainder taken from reference TRBV2 and TRBJ2-7, is EPEVTQTPSHQVTQMGQEVILRCVPISNHLYFYWYRQILGQKVEFLVSFYNNEISEKSEIFDDQFSVERPDGSNFTLKIRSTKLEDSAMYFCASRTDRDYEQYFGPGTRLTVT.

This clone was counted only a few times. Other DNA sequences in the same sample also yield this CDR3. The chain combines TRBV6-4 with TRBJ1-1; D ambiguous. Germline V gene data show CDR1 as MRHNA and CDR2 as SNTAGT. This CDR3 comprises 13 residues. Trimming removed 4 bases from V and 1 base from J, with 7 bases in between. The CDR3 nucleotides read TGTGCCAGCAGTGTAGACCGGAACACTGAAGCTTTCTTT. Protein product: CASSVDRNTEAFF.

The chain has TRBV7-9 and TRBJ2-1; a possible D gene is TRBD1 (6 bases). The CDR3 has 12 residues. Trimming took 4 bases from V and 8 from J, leaving 9 bases between them. CDR1 and CDR2 from the germline V gene are SEHNR and FQNEAQ (reference sequence). The CDR3 coding sequence is TGTGCCAGCAGCTCCTCAGGGGATGAGCAGTTCTTC. Translation: CASSSSGDEQFF.

The chain joins TRBV5-1 to TRBJ1-1; D is undetermined. The V and J ends lost 4 bases and 0 bases respectively, with 7 bases between them. Germline V CDR1 and CDR2: SGHRS, YFSETQ. This CDR3 has 13 amino acids. This CDR3 reads CASSAVLNTEAFF. The DNA for the CDR3 is TGCGCCAGCAGCGCCGTTTTGAACACTGAAGCTTTCTTT.

With regard to this clone: Other DNA variants within this sample encode the same CDR3. The chain carries TRBV29-1 and TRBJ2-3; D call uncertain. Trimming took off 4 bases at V and 2 bases at J, with 7 bases between the two ends. Germline V gene lookup returns CDR1 SQVTM and CDR2 ANQGSEA. The CDR3 extends over 12 amino acids. The CDR3 sequence: CSVGAATDTQYF. The DNA of the CDR3 is TGCAGCGTTGGCGCAGCCACAGATACGCAGTATTTT.

This clone was detected once. Other nucleotide sequences in the sample specify the same CDR3. The chain combines TRBV5-1 with TRBJ1-4, with D hard to call. V lost 4 bases, J lost 0 bases, and 10 bases lay in between. The CDR3 loop spans 15 amino acids. CDR1 and CDR2 (germline): SGHRS, YFSETQ. CDR3 bases: TGCGCCAGCAGCCCGGGTGCTGCAACTAATGAAAAACTGTTTTTT. It is translated as CASSPGAATNEKLFF.

This sequence joins TRBV30 and TRBJ2-1; either TRBD1 or TRBD2 may fit D (6 bases each). The CDR3 totals 15 residues. V lost 4 bases to trimming and J lost 0 bases, with 13 bases between them. Germline V gene data show CDR1 as GTSNPN and CDR2 as SVGIG (reference sequence). The CDR3 is CAWMGRDTSYNEQFF. Written as DNA, the CDR3 is TGTGCCTGGATGGGGCGGGACACCTCCTACAATGAGCAGTTCTTC.

This clone has only one observation. The chain is built from TRBV10-3 and TRBJ2-7; D is uncertain. The CDR3 runs 14 residues. V shed 3 bases and J shed 2 bases, with 11 bases lying between them. Germline CDR1 reads ENHRY; CDR2 reads SYGVKD. The CDR3 DNA reads TGTGCCATCAGTGATGGTAGGAGCACCTACGAGCAGTACTTC. As protein: CAISDGRSTYEQYF.

CDR3 loop: CASSQATPAYSNQPQHF. Here the CDR3 DNA reads TGCGCCAGCAGCCAAGCTACGCCCGCATATAGCAATCAGCCCCAGCATTTT. The chain has TRBV4-1 and TRBJ1-5, with D hard to call. There are 17 residues in the CDR3. The V end lost 1 base, the J end lost 0 bases, and 13 bases lay between the germline ends. Germline lookup yields CDR1 MGHRA and CDR2 YSYEKL.

This chain joins TRBV4-1 and TRBJ2-7; 7 nucleotides match TRBD1. Germline CDR1 reads MGHRA; CDR2 reads YSYEKL. The junction had 8 bases not matched to a gene; V was cut back by 3 bases and J by 3 bases. CDR3 length equals 15 residues. CDR3 nucleotide sequence: TGCGCCAGCAGCCAGTCCGGGACAGCCGGCTACGAGCAGTACTTC. Amino acid sequence: CASSQSGTAGYEQYF.

CDR3 bases: TGCGCCAGCAGCCGACCCGACAGGGATTGGAACACCATATATTTT. As protein: CASSRPDRDWNTIYF. The V and J genes are TRBV5-1 and TRBJ1-3; 7 bases fit TRBD1. Trimming took 4 bases from V and 7 from J; bases not matched to a gene: 11. The CDR3 loop spans 15 amino acids. The germline gives CDR1 SGHRS, CDR2 YFSETQ. The whole variable domain, remainder taken from reference TRBV5-1 and TRBJ1-3, is KAGVTQTPRYLIKTRGQQVTLSCSPISGHRSVSWYQQTPGQGLQFLFEYFSETQRNKGNFPGRFSGRQFSNSRSEMNVSTLELGDSALYLCASSRPDRDWNTIYFGEGSWLTVV.